This T cell receptor (beta chain) was sequenced during a study of blood T cells in healthy people across ages. About this clonotype itself: The antigen remains undetermined.

Whole-study findings and limits: Leaving the PBMCs unsorted stopped any conclusive comparison of naive versus antigen-experienced cells. When one million T cells were used, diversity estimates were thought to be underestimates.

With a J-beta primer mix and a sample-barcoded 5' primer, a second PCR ran roughly 7 to 11 cycles. Each cDNA molecule, via a template-switch adaptor with 12 random nucleotides, was tagged. TCRdb used MiXCR to reprocess the 5' RACE reads, holding one entry per CDR3 protein. This sample has fewer than 1 million distinct CDR3 sequences, with 44% found just once. The sequence was collected from a man between 60 and 75 years old in good health. The sequenced sample was blood.

The CDR3 is CASSYRRDREQYF. The CDR3 coding sequence is TGTGCCAGCAGTTACCGCCGGGACAGGGAGCAGTACTTC. The rearrangement links TRBV6-2 or TRBV6-3 to TRBJ2-7; 8 bases fit TRBD1. This CDR3 is built from 13 residues. The germline V gene has CDR1 MNHEY and CDR2 SVGEGT. After removal of 2 bases from V and 7 bases from J, the junction contained 4 bases not matched to a gene.